This TCR beta chain derives from a study of shared clonotypes between healthy human individuals. Selected positively for CCR7 and CD45RO-negative, naive CD8 cells excluded terminally differentiated effector memory CD45RA+ cells. Details on this clone: Its antigen is unknown.

Germline V gives CDR1 MGHRA, CDR2 YSYEKL. After removal of 0 bases from V and 6 bases from J, the junction contained 8 bases not matched to a gene. The CDR3 is made up of 16 amino acids. Study outcomes and limitations: Though the depth was large, rarefaction showed that sorted-subset sequencing was incomplete.

Produced via immunoSEQ multiplex PCR; TCRdb's table is partial and in-frame only. This sample has around 2,000,000 clones, with 85% to 95% found just once. This clonotype originated in a man younger than 35 in good health. V gene TRBV4-1 combines with J gene TRBJ1-5; 7 bases align to TRBD1. Sequences were obtained from naive CD8+ T cells sorted from blood. The DNA of the CDR3 is TGCGCCAGCAGCCAAGATGGCAGGGGGGAGGGTCAGCCCCAGCATTTT. This sequence encodes CASSQDGRGEGQPQHF.